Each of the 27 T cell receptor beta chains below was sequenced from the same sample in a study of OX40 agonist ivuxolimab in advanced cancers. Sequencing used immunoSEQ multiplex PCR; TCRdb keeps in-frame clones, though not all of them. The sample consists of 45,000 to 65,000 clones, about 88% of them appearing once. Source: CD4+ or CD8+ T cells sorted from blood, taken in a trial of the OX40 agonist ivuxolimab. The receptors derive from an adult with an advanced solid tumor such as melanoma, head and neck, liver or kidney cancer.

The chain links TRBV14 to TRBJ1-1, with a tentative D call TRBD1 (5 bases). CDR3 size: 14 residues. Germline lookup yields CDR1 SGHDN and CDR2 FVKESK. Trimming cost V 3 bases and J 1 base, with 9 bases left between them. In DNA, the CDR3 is TGTGCCAGCAGCCAGGGGGTCCCGAACACTGAAGCTTTCTTT. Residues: CASSQGVPNTEAFF.

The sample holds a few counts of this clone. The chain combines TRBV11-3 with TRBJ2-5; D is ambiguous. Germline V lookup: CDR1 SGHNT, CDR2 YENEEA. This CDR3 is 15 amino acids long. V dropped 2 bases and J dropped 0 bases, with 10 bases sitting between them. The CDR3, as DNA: TGTGCCAGCAGCTTAAATCCGGGCAACCAAGAGACCCAGTACTTC. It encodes CASSLNPGNQETQYF.

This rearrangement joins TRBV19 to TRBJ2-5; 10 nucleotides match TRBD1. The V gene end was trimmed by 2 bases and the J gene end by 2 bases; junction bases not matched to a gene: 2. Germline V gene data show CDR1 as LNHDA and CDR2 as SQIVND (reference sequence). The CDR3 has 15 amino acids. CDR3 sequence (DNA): TGTGCCAGTAGTATACCGGGACAGGGGCAAGAGACCCAGTACTTC. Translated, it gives CASSIPGQGQETQYF.

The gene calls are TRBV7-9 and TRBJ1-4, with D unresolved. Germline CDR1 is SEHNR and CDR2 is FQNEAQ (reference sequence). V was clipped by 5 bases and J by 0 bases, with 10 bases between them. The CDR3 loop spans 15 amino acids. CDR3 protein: CASSIKSATNEKLFF. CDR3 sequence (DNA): TGTGCCAGCAGCATCAAAAGTGCAACTAATGAAAAACTGTTTTTT. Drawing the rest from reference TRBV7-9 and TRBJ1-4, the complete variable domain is DTGVSQNPRHKITKRGQNVTFRCDPISEHNRLYWYRQTLGQGPEFLTYFQNEAQLEKSRLLSDRFSAERPKGSFSTLEIQRTEQGDSAMYLCASSIKSATNEKLFFGSGTQLSVL.

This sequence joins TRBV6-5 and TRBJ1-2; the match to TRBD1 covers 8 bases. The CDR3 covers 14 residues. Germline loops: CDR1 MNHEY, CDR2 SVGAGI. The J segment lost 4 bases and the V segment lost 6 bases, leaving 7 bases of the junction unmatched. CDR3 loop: CASSPADRVYGYTF. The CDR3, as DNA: TGTGCCAGCAGCCCCGCGGACAGGGTCTATGGCTACACCTTC.

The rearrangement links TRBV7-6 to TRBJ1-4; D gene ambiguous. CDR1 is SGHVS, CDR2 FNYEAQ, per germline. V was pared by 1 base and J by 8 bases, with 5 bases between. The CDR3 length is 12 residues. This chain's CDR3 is CASSLGGEKLFF. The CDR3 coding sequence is TGTGCCAGCAGCTTAGGAGGGGAAAAACTGTTTTTT.

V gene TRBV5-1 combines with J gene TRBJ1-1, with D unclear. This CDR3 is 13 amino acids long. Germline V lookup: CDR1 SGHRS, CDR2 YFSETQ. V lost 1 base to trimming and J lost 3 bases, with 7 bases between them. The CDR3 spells CASSLRWDTEAFF. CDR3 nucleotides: TGCGCCAGCAGCTTGCGGTGGGACACTGAAGCTTTCTTT.

The CDR3 here is CASSLFPAEAFF. The CDR3 nucleotides are TGTGCCAGCAGCTTATTTCCGGCTGAAGCTTTCTTT. This rearrangement joins TRBV7-9 to TRBJ1-1; D ambiguous. V dropped 2 bases and J dropped 6 bases, with 7 bases sitting between them. The CDR3 has 12 residues. Germline lookup yields CDR1 SEHNR and CDR2 FQNEAQ (reference sequence).

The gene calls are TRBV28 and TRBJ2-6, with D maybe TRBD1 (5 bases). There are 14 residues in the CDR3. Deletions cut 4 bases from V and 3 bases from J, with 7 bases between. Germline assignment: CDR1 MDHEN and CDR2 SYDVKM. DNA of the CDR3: TGTGCCAGCAGTTCAGGGTTTGGGGCCAACGTCCTGACTTTC. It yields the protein CASSSGFGANVLTF.

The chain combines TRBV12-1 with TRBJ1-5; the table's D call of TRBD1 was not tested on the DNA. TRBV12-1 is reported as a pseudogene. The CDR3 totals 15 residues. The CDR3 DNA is TGTGCCAGCAGCTTTGAGTATATGCAGGGAAAGCCCCAGCATTTT. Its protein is CASSFEYMQGKPQHF.

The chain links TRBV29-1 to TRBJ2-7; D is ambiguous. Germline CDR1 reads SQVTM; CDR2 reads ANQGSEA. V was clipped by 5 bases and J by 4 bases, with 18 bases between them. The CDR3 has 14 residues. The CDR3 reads CSVPKLTAPYEQYF. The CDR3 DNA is TGCAGCGTTCCTAAGCTAACCGCCCCTTACGAGCAGTACTTC.

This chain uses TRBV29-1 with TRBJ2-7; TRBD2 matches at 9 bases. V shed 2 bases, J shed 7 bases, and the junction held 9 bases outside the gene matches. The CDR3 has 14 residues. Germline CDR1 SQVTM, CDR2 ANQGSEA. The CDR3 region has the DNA TGCAGCGTTGAACTGGGACTAGCCTTTGGGGAGCAGTACTTC. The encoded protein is CSVELGLAFGEQYF.

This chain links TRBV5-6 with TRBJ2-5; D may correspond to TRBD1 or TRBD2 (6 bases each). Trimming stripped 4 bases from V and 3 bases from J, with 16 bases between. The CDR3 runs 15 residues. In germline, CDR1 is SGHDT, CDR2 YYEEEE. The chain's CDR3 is CASSLTGAGEETQYF. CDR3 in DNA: TGTGCCAGCAGCCTTACGGGGGCAGGCGAAGAGACCCAGTACTTC.

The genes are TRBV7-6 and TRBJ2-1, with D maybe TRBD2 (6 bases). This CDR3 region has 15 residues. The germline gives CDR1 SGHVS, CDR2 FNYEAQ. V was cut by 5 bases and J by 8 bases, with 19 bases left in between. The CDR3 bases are TGTGCCAGCAGCCCGAACCTGGGGGGAAGGGATGAGCAGTTCTTC. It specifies CASSPNLGGRDEQFF.

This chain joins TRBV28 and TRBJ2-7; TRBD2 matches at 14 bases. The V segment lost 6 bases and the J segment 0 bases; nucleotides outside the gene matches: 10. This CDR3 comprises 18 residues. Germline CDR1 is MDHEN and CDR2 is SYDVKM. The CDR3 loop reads CASRTQGLAGVNSYEQYF. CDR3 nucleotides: TGTGCCAGCAGGACCCAGGGACTAGCGGGGGTTAACTCCTACGAGCAGTACTTC.

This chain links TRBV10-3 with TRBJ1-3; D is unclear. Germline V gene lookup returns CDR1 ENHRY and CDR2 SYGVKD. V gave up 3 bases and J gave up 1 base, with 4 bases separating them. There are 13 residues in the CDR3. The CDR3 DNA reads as TGTGCCATCAGTGATCCTTCTGGAAACACCATATATTTT. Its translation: CAISDPSGNTIYF.

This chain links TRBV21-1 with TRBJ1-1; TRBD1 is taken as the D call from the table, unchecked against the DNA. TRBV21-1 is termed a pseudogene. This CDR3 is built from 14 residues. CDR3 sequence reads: CASSRCQSNTEAFF. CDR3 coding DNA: TGTGCCAGCAGCCGCTGTCAGTCGAACACTGAAGCTTTCTTT.

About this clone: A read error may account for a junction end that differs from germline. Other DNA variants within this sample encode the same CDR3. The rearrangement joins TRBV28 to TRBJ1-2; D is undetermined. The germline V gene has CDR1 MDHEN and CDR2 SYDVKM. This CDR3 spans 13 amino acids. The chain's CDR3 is CASRETANYGYTF. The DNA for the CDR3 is TGCGCCAGCAGAGAGACGGCTAACTATGGCTACACCTTC.

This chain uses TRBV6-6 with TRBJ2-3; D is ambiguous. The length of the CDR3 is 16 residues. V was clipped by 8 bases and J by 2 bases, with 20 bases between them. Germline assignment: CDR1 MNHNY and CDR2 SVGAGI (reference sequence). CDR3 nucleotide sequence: TGTGCCAGCCTATTTAGGGCGGCCACAAACACAGATACGCAGTATTTT. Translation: CASLFRAATNTDTQYF.

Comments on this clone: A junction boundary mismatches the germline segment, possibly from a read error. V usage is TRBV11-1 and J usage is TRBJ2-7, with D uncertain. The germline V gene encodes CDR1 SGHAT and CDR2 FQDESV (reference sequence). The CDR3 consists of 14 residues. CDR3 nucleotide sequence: TGTGCCAGCAGTTTAGCTCCGACACCCTACGAGCAGTACTTC. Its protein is CASSLAPTPYEQYF.

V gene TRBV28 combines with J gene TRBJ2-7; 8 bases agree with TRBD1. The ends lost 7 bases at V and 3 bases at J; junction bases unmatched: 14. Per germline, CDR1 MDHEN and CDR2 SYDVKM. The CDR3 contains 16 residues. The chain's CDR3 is CASTTGGTEGVYEQYF. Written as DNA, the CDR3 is TGTGCCAGCACCACAGGGGGGACTGAGGGGGTCTACGAGCAGTACTTC.

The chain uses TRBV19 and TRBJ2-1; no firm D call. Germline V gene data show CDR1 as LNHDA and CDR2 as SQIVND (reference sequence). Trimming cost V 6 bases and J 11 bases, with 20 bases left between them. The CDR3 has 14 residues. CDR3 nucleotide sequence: TGTGCCAGTAGCCCCTCTGGTTCAAGAATTCAGCAGTTCTTC. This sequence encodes CASSPSGSRIQQFF. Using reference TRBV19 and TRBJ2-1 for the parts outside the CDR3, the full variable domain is DGGITQSPKYLFRKEGQNVTLSCEQNLNHDAMYWYRQDPGQGLRLIYYSQIVNDFQKGDIAEGYSVSREKKESFPLTVTSAQKNPTAFYLCASSPSGSRIQQFFGPGTRLTVL.

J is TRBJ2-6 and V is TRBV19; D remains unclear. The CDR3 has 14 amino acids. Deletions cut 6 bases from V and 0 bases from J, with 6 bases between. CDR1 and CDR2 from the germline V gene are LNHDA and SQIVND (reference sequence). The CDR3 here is CASSLLSGANVLTF. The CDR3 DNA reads TGTGCCAGTAGCCTACTCTCTGGGGCCAACGTCCTGACTTTC.

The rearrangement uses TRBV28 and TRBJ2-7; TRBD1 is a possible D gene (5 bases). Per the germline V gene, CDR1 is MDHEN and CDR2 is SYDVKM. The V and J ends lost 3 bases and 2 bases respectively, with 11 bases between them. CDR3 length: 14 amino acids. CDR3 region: CASSLGQAPYEQYF. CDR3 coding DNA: TGTGCCAGCAGTTTGGGGCAGGCCCCCTACGAGCAGTACTTC.

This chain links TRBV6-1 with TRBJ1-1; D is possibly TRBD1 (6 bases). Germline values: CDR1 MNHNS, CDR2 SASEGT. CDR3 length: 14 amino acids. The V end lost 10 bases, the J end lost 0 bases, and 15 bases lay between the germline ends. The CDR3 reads CATWWGAVNTEAFF. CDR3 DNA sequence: TGTGCCACTTGGTGGGGGGCGGTGAACACTGAAGCTTTCTTT.

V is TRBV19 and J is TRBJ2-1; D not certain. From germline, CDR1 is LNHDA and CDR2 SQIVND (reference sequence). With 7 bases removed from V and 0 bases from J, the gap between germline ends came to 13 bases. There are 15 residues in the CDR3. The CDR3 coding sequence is TGTGCCAGTACCCCGACACTACGCTCCTACAATGAGCAGTTCTTC. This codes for CASTPTLRSYNEQFF.

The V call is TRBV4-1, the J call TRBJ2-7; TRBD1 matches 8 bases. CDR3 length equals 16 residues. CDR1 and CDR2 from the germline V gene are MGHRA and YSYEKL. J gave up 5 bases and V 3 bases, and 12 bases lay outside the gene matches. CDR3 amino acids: CASSHFVLGQANEQYF. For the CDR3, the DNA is TGCGCCAGCAGCCACTTTGTACTGGGACAGGCAAACGAGCAGTACTTC.